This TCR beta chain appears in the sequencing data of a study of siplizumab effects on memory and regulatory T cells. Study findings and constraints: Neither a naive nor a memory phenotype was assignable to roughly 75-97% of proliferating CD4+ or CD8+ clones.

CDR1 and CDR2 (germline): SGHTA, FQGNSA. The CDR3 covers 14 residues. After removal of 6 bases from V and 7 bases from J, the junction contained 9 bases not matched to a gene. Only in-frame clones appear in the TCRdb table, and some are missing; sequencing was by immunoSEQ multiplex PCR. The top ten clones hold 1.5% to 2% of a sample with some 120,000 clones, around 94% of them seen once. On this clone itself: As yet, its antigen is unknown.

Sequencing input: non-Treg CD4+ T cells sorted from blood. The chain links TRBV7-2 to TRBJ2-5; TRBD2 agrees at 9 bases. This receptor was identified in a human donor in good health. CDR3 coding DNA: TGTGCCAGCAGTCTTCCCACGACTAGCGGGACCCAGTACTTC. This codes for CASSLPTTSGTQYF.